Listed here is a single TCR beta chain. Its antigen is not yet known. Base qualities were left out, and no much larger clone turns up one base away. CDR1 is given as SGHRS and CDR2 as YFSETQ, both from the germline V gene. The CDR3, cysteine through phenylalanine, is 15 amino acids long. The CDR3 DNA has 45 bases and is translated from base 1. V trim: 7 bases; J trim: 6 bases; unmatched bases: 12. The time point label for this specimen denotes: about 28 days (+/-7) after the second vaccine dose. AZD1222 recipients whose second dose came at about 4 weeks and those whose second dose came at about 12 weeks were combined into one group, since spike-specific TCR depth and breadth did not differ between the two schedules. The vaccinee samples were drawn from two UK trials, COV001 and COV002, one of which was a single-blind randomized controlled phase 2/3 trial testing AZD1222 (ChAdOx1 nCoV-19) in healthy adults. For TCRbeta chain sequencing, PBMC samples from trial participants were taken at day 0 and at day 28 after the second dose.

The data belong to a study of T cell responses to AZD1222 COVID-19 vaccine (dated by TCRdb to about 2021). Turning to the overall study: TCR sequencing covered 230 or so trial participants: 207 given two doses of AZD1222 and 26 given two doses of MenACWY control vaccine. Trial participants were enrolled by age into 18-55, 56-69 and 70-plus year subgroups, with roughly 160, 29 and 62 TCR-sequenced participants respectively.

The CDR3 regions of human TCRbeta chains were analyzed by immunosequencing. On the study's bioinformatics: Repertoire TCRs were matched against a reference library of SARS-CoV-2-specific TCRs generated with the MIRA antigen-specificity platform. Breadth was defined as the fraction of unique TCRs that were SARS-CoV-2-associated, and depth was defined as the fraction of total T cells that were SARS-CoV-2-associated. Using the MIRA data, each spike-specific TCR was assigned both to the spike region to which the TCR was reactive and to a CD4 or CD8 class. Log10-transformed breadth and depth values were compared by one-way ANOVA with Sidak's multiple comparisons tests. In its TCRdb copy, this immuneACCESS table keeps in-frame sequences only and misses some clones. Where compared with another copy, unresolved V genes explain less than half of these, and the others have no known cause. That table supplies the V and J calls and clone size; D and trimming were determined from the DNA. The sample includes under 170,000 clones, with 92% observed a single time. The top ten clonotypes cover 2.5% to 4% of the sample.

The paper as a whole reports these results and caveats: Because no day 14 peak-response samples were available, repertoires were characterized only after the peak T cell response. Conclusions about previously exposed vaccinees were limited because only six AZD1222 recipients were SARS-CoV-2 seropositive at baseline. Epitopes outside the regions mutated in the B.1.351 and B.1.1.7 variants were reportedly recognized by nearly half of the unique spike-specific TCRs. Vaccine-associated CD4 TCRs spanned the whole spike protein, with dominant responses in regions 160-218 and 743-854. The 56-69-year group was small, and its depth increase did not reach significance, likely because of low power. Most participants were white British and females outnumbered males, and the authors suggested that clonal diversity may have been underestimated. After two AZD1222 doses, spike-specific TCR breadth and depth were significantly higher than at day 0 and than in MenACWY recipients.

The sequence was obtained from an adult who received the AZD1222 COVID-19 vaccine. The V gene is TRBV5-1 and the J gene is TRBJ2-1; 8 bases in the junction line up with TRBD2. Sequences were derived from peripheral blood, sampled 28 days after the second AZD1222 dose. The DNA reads TGCGCCAGCCGTACCGGGACTAGTTCCCCCAATGAGCAGTTCTTC. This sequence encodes CASRTGTSSPNEQFF.